Shown below are 22 T cell receptor beta chains from a single sample sequenced in a study of shared clonotypes between healthy human individuals. The assay was immunoSEQ multiplex PCR, and TCRdb's table has in-frame clones only and misses some. The sample includes around 2.1 million clones, more than 85% of them seen just once. Naive CD8 cells comprised CD45RO-negative, CCR7-positively selected cells, excluding terminally differentiated effector memory CD45RA+ cells. The source material was naive CD8+ T cells from PBMCs. All receptors come from a man aged 18 to 29 in good health. Some clones in this sample may be carry-over from other donors' samples.

This chain uses TRBV7-9 with TRBJ2-3; 8 nucleotides match TRBD1. The CDR3 has 19 amino acids. Trimming cost V 3 bases and J 2 bases; bases outside gene matches: 16. Germline V lookup: CDR1 SEHNR, CDR2 FQNEAQ (reference sequence). DNA of the CDR3: TGTGCCAGCAGCTTCGCGCAGGGGGCCGGACCCTACCACACAGATACGCAGTATTTT. Translating gives CASSFAQGAGPYHTDTQYF.

This clone was recorded once. The chain links TRBV7-6 to TRBJ1-2; 7 bases agree with TRBD1. V lost 5 bases, J lost 0 bases, and 9 bases stayed unmatched. There are 16 residues in the CDR3. The germline CDR1 and CDR2 sequences are SGHVS and FNYEAQ. The CDR3 region has the DNA TGTGCCAGCAGCCGTGACAGGGCGGAAGCTAACTATGGCTACACCTTC. As protein: CASSRDRAEANYGYTF.

This chain connects TRBV27 to TRBJ1-5; D ambiguous. Germline V gives CDR1 MNHEY, CDR2 SMNVEV (reference sequence). This CDR3 is 12 amino acids long. Between the trimmed V and J ends, which lost 4 bases and 6 bases, there was a span of 7 bases. Here the CDR3 DNA reads TGTGCCAGCAGTTCCACGACTCAGCCCCAGCATTTT. It yields the protein CASSSTTQPQHF.

The chain joins TRBV27 to TRBJ1-2, with 9 bases fitting TRBD1. Germline CDR1 MNHEY, CDR2 SMNVEV (reference sequence). This CDR3 region has 14 residues. Trimming cost V 2 bases and J 7 bases; bases outside gene matches: 5. CDR3 sequence (DNA): TGTGCCAGCAGTTTAATTGGGACAGGGTCTGGCTACACCTTC. Its translation is CASSLIGTGSGYTF.

The chain is built from TRBV7-9 and TRBJ2-5; D is ambiguous. Germline values: CDR1 SEHNR, CDR2 FQNEAQ (reference sequence). The CDR3 has 14 amino acids. The V and J ends lost 2 bases and 5 bases respectively, with 12 bases between them. The CDR3 sequence: CASSLKGRWETQYF. The CDR3 coding sequence is TGTGCCAGCAGCTTAAAGGGCCGGTGGGAGACCCAGTACTTC.

This clone is a singleton in its sample. Other nucleotide sequences in the sample specify the same CDR3. V is TRBV6-5 and J is TRBJ2-7; TRBD2 agrees at 9 bases. The CDR3 has 15 residues. V was clipped by 0 bases and J by 2 bases; unmatched bases: 2. In germline, CDR1 is MNHEY, CDR2 SVGAGI. The chain's CDR3 is CASSYSTSGAYEQYF. The CDR3 nucleotides are TGTGCCAGCAGTTACTCGACTAGCGGAGCCTACGAGCAGTACTTC.

This clone was observed once. The chain uses TRBV5-1 and TRBJ2-7, with TRBD1 identical over 7 bases. The CDR3 runs 15 residues. Per germline, CDR1 SGHRS and CDR2 YFSETQ. Unmatched junction bases numbered 6, after V lost 3 bases and J lost 0 bases. CDR3 region: CASSYRDRLSYEQYF. The CDR3 region has the DNA TGCGCCAGCAGCTACCGGGACAGACTCTCCTACGAGCAGTACTTC.

This clone appeared once. V and J are TRBV6-4 and TRBJ2-7; 9 bases fit TRBD2. V was clipped by 5 bases and J by 6 bases; unmatched bases: 11. There are 15 residues in the CDR3. The V gene's germline CDR1 is MRHNA and CDR2 SNTAGT. CDR3 DNA: TGTGCCAGCAGTCCCCACCCGGGACTAGCAGGCGAGCAGTACTTC. Its translation is CASSPHPGLAGEQYF.

V gene TRBV6-6 combines with J gene TRBJ1-2; no reliable D call. Trimming took 2 bases from V and 3 from J, leaving 10 bases between them. This CDR3 contains 14 residues. Germline CDR1 MNHNY, CDR2 SVGAGI (reference sequence). The DNA for the CDR3 is TGTGCCAGCAGTTACGAGGACTCCTACTATGGCTACACCTTC. This encodes CASSYEDSYYGYTF.

The chain links TRBV28 to TRBJ2-3; TRBD1 might be the D (5 bases). Germline V lookup: CDR1 MDHEN, CDR2 SYDVKM. The CDR3 consists of 17 residues. The V and J ends lost 2 bases and 6 bases respectively, with 21 bases between them. The CDR3 region is CASSLPPTEIRLDTQYF. The CDR3 DNA follows: TGTGCCAGCAGTTTACCCCCGACAGAGATCAGATTGGATACGCAGTATTTT.

V is TRBV9 and J is TRBJ1-2, with 12 positions matching TRBD1. Trimming took 3 bases from V and 7 from J; bases not matched to a gene: 10. The CDR3 totals 16 residues. From germline, CDR1 is SGDLS and CDR2 YYNGEE. CDR3 sequence (DNA): TGTGCCAGCAGCGCCGGGGGACAGGGGGCAAGAAGTGGCTACACCTTC. Translating it yields CASSAGGQGARSGYTF.

V usage is TRBV29-1 and J usage is TRBJ2-3, with TRBD1 matching over 7 bases. The CDR3 is 16 residues long. Trimming took 0 bases from V and 3 from J; bases not matched to a gene: 9. Germline V gives CDR1 SQVTM, CDR2 ANQGSEA. The chain's CDR3 is CSVEDLGGARTDTQYF. The CDR3 DNA sequence: TGCAGCGTTGAAGATCTAGGGGGCGCAAGAACAGATACGCAGTATTTT.

This clone has just one count. The sample carries other DNA sequences with the same CDR3. The chain recombines TRBV2 with TRBJ2-7; D call uncertain. V was shortened by 7 bases and J by 1 base, with 2 bases between the two germline ends. The germline V gene encodes CDR1 SNHLY and CDR2 FYNNEI. This CDR3 has 10 residues. CDR3 DNA: TGTGCCAGCATATCCTACGAGCAGTACTTC. It is translated as CASISYEQYF. Filled out from reference TRBV2 and TRBJ2-7, the complete variable domain reads EPEVTQTPSHQVTQMGQEVILRCVPISNHLYFYWYRQILGQKVEFLVSFYNNEISEKSEIFDDQFSVERPDGSNFTLKIRSTKLEDSAMYFCASISYEQYFGPGTRLTVT.

The CDR3 sequence: CASSPRGVIFQETQYF. For the CDR3, the DNA is TGTGCCAGCAGCCCTCGGGGCGTGATATTCCAAGAGACCCAGTACTTC. This chain joins TRBV5-4 and TRBJ2-5; either TRBD1 or TRBD2 may supply D (5 bases each). The CDR3 has 16 amino acids. V was shortened by 4 bases and J by 1 base, with 17 bases between the two germline ends. Germline V gene sequence: CDR1 SGHNT, CDR2 YYREEE (reference sequence).

On this clone itself: Other DNA sequences in the same sample also yield this CDR3. This chain connects TRBV28 to TRBJ2-7, with D possibly matching TRBD2 (5 bases). This CDR3 comprises 13 residues. Trimming pared 2 bases from V and 6 bases from J, leaving 11 bases between. CDR1 is MDHEN and CDR2 is SYDVKM in the germline V gene. For the CDR3, the DNA is TGTGCCAGCAGTTTAGGTCGAGGGAGCGAGCAGTACTTC. As protein: CASSLGRGSEQYF.

The rearrangement joins TRBV28 to TRBJ2-7; D possibly corresponds to TRBD2 (5 bases). This CDR3 is built from 13 residues. Germline lookup yields CDR1 MDHEN and CDR2 SYDVKM. V shed 3 bases and J shed 2 bases, with 8 bases lying between them. The CDR3 region has the DNA TGTGCCAGCAGTTTGAGGGTTCCCTACGAGCAGTACTTC. This encodes CASSLRVPYEQYF.

The chain employs TRBV27 and TRBJ2-2, with D tentatively TRBD1 (6 bases). Trimming shortened V by 6 bases and J by 0 bases, and 8 bases separated the two germline ends. The CDR3 covers 14 residues. Germline CDR1 reads MNHEY; CDR2 reads SMNVEV (reference sequence). CDR3 residues: CASRGHSNTGELFF. The CDR3 DNA reads as TGTGCCAGCAGGGGACACTCGAACACCGGGGAGCTGTTTTTT.

J is TRBJ1-1 and V is TRBV28; D might be TRBD1 (6 bases). Germline V gene lookup returns CDR1 MDHEN and CDR2 SYDVKM. V lost 5 bases, J lost 8 bases, and 18 bases lay in between. This CDR3 is 14 amino acids long. The CDR3 sequence is CASSPPTGSGEAFF. The CDR3 DNA follows: TGTGCCAGCAGTCCACCCACAGGGTCTGGAGAAGCTTTCTTT.

This rearrangement joins TRBV7-9 to TRBJ1-2; D perhaps matches TRBD1 (5 bases). Germline values: CDR1 SEHNR, CDR2 FQNEAQ (reference sequence). V shed 5 bases and J shed 13 bases, with 20 bases lying between them. This CDR3 is built from 13 residues. The CDR3, as DNA: TGTGCCAGCAGCGATTCCGGGACGGCCAGTCTCACCTTC. It is translated as CASSDSGTASLTF.

This chain uses TRBV6-6 with TRBJ1-1; the D gene is possibly TRBD1 (5 bases). The germline gives CDR1 MNHNY, CDR2 SVGAGI (reference sequence). CDR3 length: 15 amino acids. V lost 6 bases and J lost 11, with 25 bases in between. CDR3 in amino acids: CASSLTVVVSIGAFF. CDR3 nucleotide sequence: TGTGCCAGCAGCTTGACAGTGGTTGTCTCTATTGGGGCTTTCTTT.

About this clone: Within the sample, other DNA sequences also encode this same CDR3. CDR3 region: CASSVGGRPYEQYF. As DNA, the CDR3 is TGTGCCAGCAGCGTAGGCGGACGACCCTACGAGCAGTACTTC. V gene TRBV9 combines with J gene TRBJ2-7, with no clear D. The germline V gene encodes CDR1 SGDLS and CDR2 YYNGEE. The CDR3 is 14 amino acids. V dropped 0 bases and J dropped 2 bases, with 9 bases sitting between them.

Comment on this clone: The same CDR3 is also encoded by other DNA sequences in this sample. The chain has TRBV19 and TRBJ1-1, with D uncertain. Germline CDR1 and CDR2: LNHDA and SQIVND (reference sequence). Trimming left V 5 bases short and J 4 bases short, with 8 bases between. The CDR3 spans 12 residues. CDR3 amino acids: CASSLGRTEAFF. CDR3 bases: TGTGCCAGTAGTCTCGGGCGCACTGAAGCTTTCTTT.